The 23 T cell receptor beta chains listed next were all sequenced from one sample in a study of T-cell reconstitution after alpha-beta-depleted transplantation in children. A TCRbeta library incorporating unique molecular identifiers was prepared. TCRdb independently ran MiXCR on the PCR reads; one entry per CDR3 protein. The sample comprises some 200,000 distinct CDR3 sequences, about 8.2% of which are singletons, and approximately 34% rests with the top ten. Sequenced material: PBMCs, mostly from graft donor cells, taken 360 days after TCRalphabeta/CD19-depleted stem cell transplant. The receptors here all came from a male patient aged 2 to 9 who had a stem cell transplant for acute myeloid leukemia, so the T cells may come from the graft donor.

The chain is built from TRBV4-1 and TRBJ1-1, with 9 nucleotides matching TRBD1. The J segment lost 5 bases and the V segment lost 3 bases, leaving 7 bases of the junction unmatched. The CDR3 is made up of 15 amino acids. In germline, CDR1 is MGHRA, CDR2 YSYEKL. CDR3 nucleotide sequence: TGCGCCAGCAGCCAGGCGACAGGGGGGAAAACTGAAGCTTTCTTT. This codes for CASSQATGGKTEAFF.

Of note for this clonotype: This may be a read error: a much more frequent sequence differs by one nucleotide. This chain links TRBV10-3 with TRBJ1-5, with D perhaps matching TRBD1 (6 bases). The V gene lost 11 bases and the J gene lost 0 bases, with 14 bases spanning the gap. The CDR3 length is 14 residues. From germline, CDR1 is ENHRY and CDR2 SYGVKD. CDR3 amino acids: CASRGGTSNQPQHF. The DNA for the CDR3 is TGTGCCTCACGAGGGGGGACTAGCAATCAGCCCCAGCATTTT.

This clonotype was observed many times. The chain's CDR3 is CASSYSPAQTTDTQYF. CDR3 nucleotide sequence: TGTGCCAGCAGTTACTCGCCGGCCCAAACCACAGATACGCAGTATTTT. The chain recombines TRBV6-5 with TRBJ2-3, with D hard to call. This CDR3 comprises 16 residues. CDR1 is MNHEY, CDR2 SVGAGI, per germline. The V gene lost 0 bases and the J gene lost 2 bases, with 12 bases spanning the gap.

Regarding this clonotype: A much bigger clone sits one base away, suggesting this may be a read error. This rearrangement joins TRBV12-3 or TRBV12-4 to TRBJ2-7; D is possibly TRBD2 (5 bases). V lost 5 bases to trimming and J lost 4 bases, with 12 bases between them. This CDR3 spans 13 amino acids. The DNA of the CDR3 is TGTGCCAGCAGTAGCGGATGTGGATACGAGCAGTACTTC. Amino acids: CASSSGCGYEQYF.

V usage is TRBV10-3 and J usage is TRBJ2-3; 9 bases line up with TRBD1. Per the germline V gene, CDR1 is ENHRY and CDR2 is SYGVKD. With 6 bases clipped from V and 1 base from J, the junction kept 8 bases outside the gene matches. The CDR3 runs to 16 residues. CDR3 region: CAISPRGQGGTDTQYF. The CDR3 bases are TGTGCCATCAGCCCCCGGGGACAGGGTGGCACAGATACGCAGTATTTT.

The chain uses TRBV7-9 and TRBJ2-2, with TRBD2 identical over 11 bases. In germline, CDR1 is SEHNR, CDR2 FQNEAQ (reference sequence). The CDR3 runs 17 residues. V gave up 2 bases and J gave up 1 base; unmatched junction bases: 3. The DNA of the CDR3 is TGTGCCAGCAGCTTAACGACTAGCGGGAAGAACACCGGGGAGCTGTTTTTT. Amino acids: CASSLTTSGKNTGELFF.

The CDR3 here is CASSDKMGLRQETQYF. For the CDR3, the DNA is TGTGCCAGCAGTGACAAAATGGGACTACGGCAAGAGACCCAGTACTTC. The chain is built from TRBV25-1 and TRBJ2-5; the match to TRBD2 covers 7 bases. The CDR3 is made up of 16 amino acids. The junction had 9 bases not matched to a gene; V was cut back by 3 bases and J by 2 bases. Germline loops: CDR1 MGHDK, CDR2 SYGVNS.

This clonotype was seen ten or more times. This rearrangement joins TRBV28 to TRBJ1-2; D perhaps matches TRBD1 (5 bases). The germline V gene has CDR1 MDHEN and CDR2 SYDVKM. This CDR3 has 15 residues. The V end was cut by 3 bases, the J end by 7 bases, with 18 bases between. The CDR3 region is CASSFTLGRAGGYTF. CDR3 nucleotide sequence: TGTGCCAGCAGTTTCACCTTAGGCAGGGCTGGTGGCTACACCTTC.

V is TRBV29-1 and J is TRBJ2-5, with D perhaps TRBD1 (5 bases). The CDR3 extends over 12 amino acids. V lost 6 bases and J lost 4, with 12 bases in between. Germline assignment: CDR1 SQVTM and CDR2 ANQGSEA. The CDR3 sequence is CSVKGLGETQYF. DNA for the CDR3: TGCAGCGTGAAGGGGTTAGGAGAGACCCAGTACTTC.

This clonotype appeared many times. The chain uses TRBV21-1 and TRBJ2-1; the D call TRBD1 from the table was never checked on the DNA. TRBV21-1 represents a pseudogene. CDR3 length: 14 amino acids. Here the CDR3 reads CASPGRGDYNEQFF. The CDR3 bases are TGTGCCAGCCCTGGAAGGGGGGATTACAATGAGCAGTTCTTC.

This clonotype has only a few counts. The chain combines TRBV11-3 with TRBJ2-2; D assignment may be TRBD1 or TRBD2 (5 bases each). Trimming removed 5 bases from V and 2 bases from J, with 12 bases in between. The CDR3 covers 15 residues. Germline V CDR1 and CDR2: SGHNT, YENEEA. This CDR3 reads CASSPWDGNTGELFF. CDR3 bases: TGTGCCAGCAGCCCCTGGGACGGAAACACCGGGGAGCTGTTTTTT.

This clonotype was recorded a few times. The chain joins TRBV11-1 to TRBJ2-1; the D gene is possibly TRBD2 (5 bases). The V gene's germline CDR1 is SGHAT and CDR2 FQDESV (reference sequence). The CDR3 runs 19 residues. V dropped 1 base and J dropped 4 bases, with 23 bases sitting between them. DNA of the CDR3: TGTGCCAGCAGCTTAGTGGTTCTCTCTCCAGCGGCTGAATACAATGAGCAGTTCTTC. It specifies CASSLVVLSPAAEYNEQFF. Full variable domain (rest looked up from reference TRBV11-1 and TRBJ2-1): EAEVAQSPRYKITEKSQAVAFWCDPISGHATLYWYRQILGQGPELLVQFQDESVVDDSQLPKDRFSAERLKGVDSTLKIQPAELGDSAMYLCASSLVVLSPAAEYNEQFFGPGTRLTVL.

The chain has TRBV11-3 and TRBJ2-1; D is tentatively TRBD1 or TRBD2 (6 bases each). Germline-derived CDR1 and CDR2 are SGHNT and YENEEA. The V gene lost 5 bases and the J gene lost 14 bases, with 19 bases spanning the gap. This CDR3 is 13 amino acids long. The CDR3 DNA reads as TGTGCCAGCAGCCCGGGGGCCGACTCTAGGGAGTTCTTC. It codes for CASSPGADSREFF. The complete variable domain, with remaining parts taken from reference TRBV11-3 and TRBJ2-1, reads EAGVVQSPRYKIIEKKQPVAFWCNPISGHNTLYWYLQNLGQGPELLIRYENEEAVDDSQLPKDRFSAERLKGVDSTLKIQPAELGDSAVYLCASSPGADSREFFGPGTRLTVL.

V is TRBV20-1 and J is TRBJ1-5, with TRBD1 matching over 9 bases. The CDR3 totals 15 residues. Germline loops: CDR1 DFQATT, CDR2 SNEGSKA (reference sequence). J was trimmed by 7 bases and V by 1 base; bases with no gene match: 8. DNA of the CDR3: TGCAGTGCTAGAGTGGGGACAGGGTATAGGCAGCCCCAGCATTTT. Protein product: CSARVGTGYRQPQHF.

This clonotype was seen a few times. The chain combines TRBV7-3 with TRBJ1-1; a weak D match, TRBD1 (6 bases). Looked up from germline, CDR1 is SGHTA and CDR2 is FQGTGA. Trimming left V 2 bases short and J 5 bases short, with 15 bases between. The CDR3 contains 15 residues. DNA of the CDR3: TGTGCCAGCAGCTTACGGGCAGGGGTGGAAACTGAAGCTTTCTTT. It yields the protein CASSLRAGVETEAFF. Full variable domain (rest looked up from reference TRBV7-3 and TRBJ1-1): GAGVSQTPSNKVTEKGKYVELRCDPISGHTALYWYRQSLGQGPEFLIYFQGTGAADDSGLPNDRFFAVRPEGSVSTLKIQRTERGDSAVYLCASSLRAGVETEAFFGQGTRLTVV.

This rearrangement joins TRBV6-1 to TRBJ2-7, with D possibly TRBD1 on 6 matching bases. CDR3 size: 14 residues. Germline lookup yields CDR1 MNHNS and CDR2 SASEGT. V gave up 11 bases and J gave up 0 bases, with 17 bases separating them. The CDR3 nucleotides are TGTGCCGCCAGGGACACCCTAACCTCCTACGAGCAGTACGTC. Its translation is CAARDTLTSYEQYV.

The chain has TRBV12-3 or TRBV12-4 and TRBJ1-1; maybe TRBD1 (6 bases). There are 14 residues in the CDR3. Trimming took off 6 bases at V and 1 base at J, with 12 bases between the two ends. CDR3 DNA: TGTGCCAGCAGAGCGCCGGACAGGAACACTGAAGCTTTCTTT. Translating gives CASRAPDRNTEAFF.

At least ten counts were recorded for this clonotype. The chain couples TRBV29-1 to TRBJ2-7; possibly TRBD1 for D (5 bases). The CDR3 consists of 11 residues. V was clipped by 5 bases and J by 2 bases, with 7 bases between them. The germline V gene has CDR1 SQVTM and CDR2 ANQGSEA. The CDR3 DNA sequence: TGCAGCGTTCAGGGAACCTACGAGCAGTACTTC. It encodes CSVQGTYEQYF.

This clonotype was counted only a few times. The V and J genes are TRBV3-1 and TRBJ2-1; D uncertain. Trimming took 1 base from V and 6 from J, leaving 16 bases between them. This CDR3 has 16 residues. Germline values: CDR1 LGHDT, CDR2 YNNKEL (reference sequence). Written as DNA, the CDR3 is TGTGCCAGCAGCCAAGCCCCTCCCGGAGCACCCAATGAGCAGTTCTTC. Its translation is CASSQAPPGAPNEQFF.

This clonotype occurred many times. The genes are TRBV20-1 and TRBJ2-7; the D call may be TRBD1 or TRBD2 (5 bases each). V shed 0 bases and J shed 3 bases, with 12 bases lying between them. CDR3 length equals 14 residues. Germline CDR1 and CDR2: DFQATT and SNEGSKA (reference sequence). The CDR3 sequence is CSARDPGTDYEQYF. CDR3 nucleotides: TGCAGTGCTAGAGATCCGGGGACGGACTACGAGCAGTACTTC.

The chain joins TRBV11-2 to TRBJ2-5; 11 nucleotides agree with TRBD2. The CDR3 has 16 residues. V lost 5 bases to trimming and J lost 3 bases; unmatched junction nucleotides: 8. Germline V gene sequence: CDR1 SGHAT, CDR2 FQNNGV. CDR3 region: CASSPSLAGGKETQYF. Here the CDR3 DNA reads TGTGCCAGCAGCCCCAGCCTAGCGGGGGGAAAAGAGACCCAGTACTTC.

This clonotype came up a few times. This sequence joins TRBV15 and TRBJ2-5, with 8 nucleotides matching TRBD1. CDR1 is LNHNV, CDR2 YYDKDF, per germline (reference sequence). Trimming at V came to 2 bases and at J to 0 bases, leaving 5 bases not matched to a gene. The length of the CDR3 is 16 residues. CDR3 bases: TGTGCCACCAGCAGAAAAAGACAGGGGAACCAAGAGACCCAGTACTTC. It specifies CATSRKRQGNQETQYF.

The rearrangement uses TRBV20-1 and TRBJ1-6; D call uncertain. The germline CDR1 and CDR2 sequences are DFQATT and SNEGSKA (reference sequence). The CDR3 is 12 residues long. Trimming took 5 bases from V and 18 from J, leaving 20 bases between them. The CDR3 loop is CSADKEGHSPHF. The DNA of the CDR3 is TGCAGTGCTGACAAAGAGGGTCACAGTCCCCACTTT.